This T cell receptor beta chain derives from a study of shared clonotypes between healthy human individuals. The V end lost 9 bases, the J end lost 0 bases, and 11 bases lay between the germline ends. CDR3 length equals 13 residues. CDR1 is MDHEN, CDR2 SYDVKM, per germline. The sample holds many counts of this clone. The method was immunoSEQ multiplex PCR; TCRdb's version includes in-frame clones alone and lacks a portion of them. The sample lists fewer than 650,000 clones, 60% to 85% occurring once. The rearrangement links TRBV28 to TRBJ1-2, with D possibly matching TRBD1 (6 bases). This clonotype was obtained from a woman aged 40 to 50 in good health. Some clones in this sample may be carry-over from other donors' samples. Input material: PBMCs. CDR3 amino acids: CASRTDANYGYTF. Here the CDR3 DNA reads TGTGCCAGTCGGACAGACGCTAACTATGGCTACACCTTC.